The 5 T cell receptor beta chains given below trace back to one sample, sequenced in a study of blood T cell repertoires in COVID-19. Assay: immunoSEQ multiplex PCR; the TCRdb copy retains only in-frame clones and omits some. The sample holds 50,000 to 75,000 clones; around nine tenths are singletons and the top ten take about 1.3%. The sequenced sample was peripheral blood. The receptors here all came from a man aged 60-69 years with acute or convalescent COVID-19.

V gene TRBV5-5 combines with J gene TRBJ2-7; 7 bases map to TRBD1. The CDR3 runs 12 residues. J lost 13 bases, V lost 2 bases, and 9 bases had no gene match. From germline, CDR1 is SGHKS and CDR2 YYEKEE (reference sequence). In nucleotides, the CDR3 is TGTGCCAGCAGCTTTTTGACAGGGTCTAATTACTTC. Protein: CASSFLTGSNYF. Based on the CDR3 plus reference TRBV5-5 and TRBJ2-7, the full variable domain is DAGVTQSPTHLIKTRGQQVTLRCSPISGHKSVSWYQQVLGQGPQFIFQYYEKEERGRGNFPDRFSARQFPNYSSELNVNALLLGDSALYLCASSFLTGSNYFGPGTRLTVT.

J is TRBJ2-2 and V is TRBV18, with D tentatively TRBD2 (5 bases). V lost 3 bases and J lost 5, with 19 bases in between. CDR1 is KGHSH, CDR2 LQKENI, per germline. CDR3 length equals 17 residues. The CDR3 is CASSPRFRDEGTGELFF. CDR3 nucleotides: TGTGCCAGCTCACCGAGATTCCGGGATGAAGGTACCGGGGAGCTGTTTTTT.

V is TRBV10-2 and J is TRBJ1-6, with D possibly matching TRBD1 (6 bases). CDR1 is WSHSY, CDR2 SAAADI, per germline. Trimming pared 5 bases from V and 7 bases from J, leaving 9 bases between. The CDR3 sequence is 13 residues long. CDR3 region: CASSNRANSPLHF. CDR3 in DNA: TGCGCCAGCAGTAACAGGGCGAATTCACCCCTCCACTTT.

This clone was counted once. This chain connects TRBV28 to TRBJ2-7, with TRBD1 matching 8 bases. The trim removed 7 bases at V and 4 bases at J, leaving 9 bases unmatched. Germline V CDR1 and CDR2: MDHEN, SYDVKM. This CDR3 contains 14 residues. CDR3 nucleotide sequence: TGTGCCAGCATTGGTGGACAGGGACGTTACGAGCAGTACTTC. This translates into CASIGGQGRYEQYF.

A few counts support this clone. The chain joins TRBV9 to TRBJ1-4; 8 bases line up with TRBD1. With V trimmed by 4 bases and J by 8 bases, 13 bases remained unmatched. Germline V gene sequence: CDR1 SGDLS, CDR2 YYNGEE. There are 16 residues in the CDR3. The CDR3 here is CASSPRGQGRGEKLFF. Written as DNA, the CDR3 is TGTGCCAGCAGCCCGAGAGGACAGGGACGAGGAGAAAAACTGTTTTTT.